This TCR beta chain was found in a study of CD8+CD57+ T cells in acquired aplastic anemia. Study details: About 3 ug was the average amount of DNA from sorted CD4+ and CD8+ cells.

A word on this clonotype: Its specificity is not known.

Between the trimmed V and J ends, which lost 9 bases and 4 bases, there was a span of 14 bases. This CDR3 spans 13 amino acids. Looked up from germline, CDR1 is KGHDR and CDR2 is SFDVKD. The study, taken as a whole, reports: Shared by patients and controls, around 27 CD8+ CDR3s were abundant in patients.

Flow cytometry had shown expanded CD8+CD57+ cells in the patients chosen for sequencing. As a group, the patients uniformly had severe acquired aplastic anemia. The study profiled TCR beta VDJ and CDR3 using genomic DNA as template. MiXCR, run by TCRdb on the reads, gives a single entry per CDR3 protein. The table shows roughly 200,000 distinct CDR3 sequences, with around 60% occurring only once. This receptor was taken from a human donor with aplastic anemia. The sequencing input was sorted CD4+, CD8+, or CD8+CD57+ T cells (not recorded which) from PBMCs. The chain is built from TRBV24-1 and TRBJ1-2; D perhaps matches TRBD1 (6 bases). CDR3 sequence reads: CATERGYGYGYTF. The CDR3, as DNA: TGTGCCACCGAGAGGGGGTACGGCTATGGCTACACCTTC.